This entry features one TCR beta chain sequence. These data originate in a study of blood T cell repertoires in COVID-19. Study-level background: The samples span acute and convalescent COVID-19 from the United States, Italy and Spain. PBMCs, B-cell-depleted T cells, or T cells were the source of the cDNA or gDNA that made up the material.

In the authors' methods: It was from reference gene primer amplification that nucleated cell counts were estimated. Data came from immunoSEQ multiplex PCR; TCRdb stores just in-frame clones and leaves some out. That table gives V, J and clone size, and the DNA gave D and trimming. The sample yields about 75,000 clones, 75% to 85% seen once. This receptor was obtained from a woman of 80 years or more with active or convalescent COVID-19. The specimen sequenced was peripheral blood.

CDR3 sequence (DNA): TGTGCCAGCAGTTACTCACACCCCCCGATTGAAGCTTTCTTT. This translates into CASSYSHPPIEAFF. The gene calls are TRBV6-2 or TRBV6-3 and TRBJ1-1; no clear D gene. Trimming stripped 0 bases from V and 7 bases from J, with 12 bases between. This CDR3 contains 14 residues. The germline V gene has CDR1 MNHEY and CDR2 SVGEGT.